This T cell receptor beta chain is from a study of monozygotic twins with inflammatory bowel disease. General observations from the study: TCRbeta diversity (inverse Simpson) was lower in IBD patients than in healthy co-twins.

Concerning this clonotype itself: Its antigen is still unknown.

Across eight separate reactions for each sample, cDNA was made. TCRalpha and TCRbeta cDNA underwent two nested PCRs of 16 and 9 cycles. For each CDR3 protein, TCRdb gives one entry from its re-call of the 5' RACE reads, without DNA. Its listing shows about 210,000 distinct CDR3 sequences. Germline CDR1 and CDR2: SGHTA and FQGNSA. The CDR3 loop spans 14 amino acids. Sequencing was carried out using blood. The source is a human donor with ulcerative colitis or Crohn's disease, or a healthy co-twin of an affected twin (not recorded which). This chain links TRBV7-2 with TRBJ2-3. The CDR3 sequence: CASSLAVSGDTQYF.